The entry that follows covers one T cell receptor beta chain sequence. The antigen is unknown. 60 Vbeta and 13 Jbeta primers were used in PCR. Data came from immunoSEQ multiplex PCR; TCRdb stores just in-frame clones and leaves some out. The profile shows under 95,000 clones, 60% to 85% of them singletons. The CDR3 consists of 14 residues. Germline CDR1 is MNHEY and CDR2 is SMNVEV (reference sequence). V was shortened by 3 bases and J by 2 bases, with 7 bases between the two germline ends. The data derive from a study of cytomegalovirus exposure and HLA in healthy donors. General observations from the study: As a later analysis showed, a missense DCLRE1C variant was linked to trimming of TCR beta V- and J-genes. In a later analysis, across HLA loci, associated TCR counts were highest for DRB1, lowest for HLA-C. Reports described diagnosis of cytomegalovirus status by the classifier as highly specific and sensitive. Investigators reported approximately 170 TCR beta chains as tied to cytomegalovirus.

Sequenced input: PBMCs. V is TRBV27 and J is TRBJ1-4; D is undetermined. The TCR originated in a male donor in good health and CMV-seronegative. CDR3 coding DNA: TGTGCCAGCAGTTTTGCAGGCACTAATGAAAAACTGTTTTTT. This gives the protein CASSFAGTNEKLFF.